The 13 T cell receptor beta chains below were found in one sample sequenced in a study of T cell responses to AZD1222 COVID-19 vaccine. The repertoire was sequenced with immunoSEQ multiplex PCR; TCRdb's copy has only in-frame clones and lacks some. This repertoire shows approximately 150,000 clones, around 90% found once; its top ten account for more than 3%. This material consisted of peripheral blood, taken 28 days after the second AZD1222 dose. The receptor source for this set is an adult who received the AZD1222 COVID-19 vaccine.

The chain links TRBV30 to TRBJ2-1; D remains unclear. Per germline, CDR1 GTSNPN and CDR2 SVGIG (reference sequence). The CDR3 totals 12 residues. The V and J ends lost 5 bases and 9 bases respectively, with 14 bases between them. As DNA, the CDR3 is TGTGCCTGGGGTGACACGGGCGGTGAGCAGTTCTTC. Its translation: CAWGDTGGEQFF.

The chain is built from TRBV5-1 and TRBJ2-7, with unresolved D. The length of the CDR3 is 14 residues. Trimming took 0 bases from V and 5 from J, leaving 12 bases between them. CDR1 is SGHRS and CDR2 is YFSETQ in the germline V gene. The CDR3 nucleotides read TGCGCCAGCAGCTTGGGCCAGGATCTCCACGAGCAGTACTTC. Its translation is CASSLGQDLHEQYF. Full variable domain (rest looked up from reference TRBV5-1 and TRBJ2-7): KAGVTQTPRYLIKTRGQQVTLSCSPISGHRSVSWYQQTPGQGLQFLFEYFSETQRNKGNFPGRFSGRQFSNSRSEMNVSTLELGDSALYLCASSLGQDLHEQYFGPGTRLTVT.

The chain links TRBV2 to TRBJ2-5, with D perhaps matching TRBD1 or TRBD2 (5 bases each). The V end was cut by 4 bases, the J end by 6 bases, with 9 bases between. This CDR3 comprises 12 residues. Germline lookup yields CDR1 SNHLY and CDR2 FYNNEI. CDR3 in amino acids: CASSGVGQTQYF. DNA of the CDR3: TGTGCCAGCAGTGGGGTGGGACAGACCCAGTACTTC.

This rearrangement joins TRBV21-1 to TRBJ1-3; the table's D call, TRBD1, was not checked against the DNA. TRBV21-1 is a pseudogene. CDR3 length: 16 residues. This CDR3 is CASSRLTGPPGNTIYF. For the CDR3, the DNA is TGTGCCAGCAGCAGATTGACAGGCCCGCCTGGAAACACCATATATTTT.

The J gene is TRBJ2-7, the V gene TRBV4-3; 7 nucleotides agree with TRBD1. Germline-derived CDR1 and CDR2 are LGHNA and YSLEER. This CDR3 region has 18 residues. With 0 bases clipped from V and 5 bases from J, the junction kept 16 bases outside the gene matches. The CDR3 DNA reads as TGCGCCAGCAGCCAAGATGGACCCTTGACAGGGATAAATCACGAGCAGTACTTC. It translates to CASSQDGPLTGINHEQYF.

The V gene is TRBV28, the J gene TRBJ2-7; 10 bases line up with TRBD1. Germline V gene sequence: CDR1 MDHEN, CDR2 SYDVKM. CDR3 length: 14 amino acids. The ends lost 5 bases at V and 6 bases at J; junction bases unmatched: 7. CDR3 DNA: TGTGCCAGCAGTATCGGGACAGGGGTAACCGAGCAGTACTTC. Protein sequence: CASSIGTGVTEQYF.

CDR3 loop: CASSSQGTGNTIYF. CDR3 DNA: TGCGCCAGCAGCTCCCAGGGTACTGGAAACACCATATATTTT. The V gene is TRBV5-1, the J gene TRBJ1-3; a possible D gene is TRBD1 (5 bases). V lost 3 bases, J lost 2 bases, and 9 bases lay in between. Germline V gives CDR1 SGHRS, CDR2 YFSETQ. There are 14 residues in the CDR3.

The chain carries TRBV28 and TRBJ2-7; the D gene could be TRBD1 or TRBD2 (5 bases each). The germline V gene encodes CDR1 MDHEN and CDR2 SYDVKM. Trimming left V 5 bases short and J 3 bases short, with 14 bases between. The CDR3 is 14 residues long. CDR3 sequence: CASSPRDGHYEQYF. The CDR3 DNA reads TGTGCCAGCAGTCCCCGGGACGGTCACTACGAGCAGTACTTC.

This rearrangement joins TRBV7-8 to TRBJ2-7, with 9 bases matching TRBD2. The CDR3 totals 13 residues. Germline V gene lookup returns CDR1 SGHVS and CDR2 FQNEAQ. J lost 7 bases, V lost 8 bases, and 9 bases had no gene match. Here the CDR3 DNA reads TGTGCCAGCCTGTCTAGCGGGAAGCAAGAGCAGTACTTC. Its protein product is CASLSSGKQEQYF.

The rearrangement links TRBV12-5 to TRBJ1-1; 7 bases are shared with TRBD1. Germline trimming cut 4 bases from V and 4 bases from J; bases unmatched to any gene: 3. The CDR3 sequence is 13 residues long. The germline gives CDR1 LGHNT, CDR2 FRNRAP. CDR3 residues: CASGSQGGTEAFF. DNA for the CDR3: TGTGCTAGTGGTTCGCAGGGGGGCACTGAAGCTTTCTTT.

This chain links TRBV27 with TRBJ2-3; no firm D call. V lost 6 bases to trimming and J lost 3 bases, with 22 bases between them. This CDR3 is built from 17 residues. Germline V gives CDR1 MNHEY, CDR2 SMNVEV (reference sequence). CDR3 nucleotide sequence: TGTGCCAGCAGGCACCCCTATATCCTTGGCGAAACAGATACGCAGTATTTT. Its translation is CASRHPYILGETDTQYF.

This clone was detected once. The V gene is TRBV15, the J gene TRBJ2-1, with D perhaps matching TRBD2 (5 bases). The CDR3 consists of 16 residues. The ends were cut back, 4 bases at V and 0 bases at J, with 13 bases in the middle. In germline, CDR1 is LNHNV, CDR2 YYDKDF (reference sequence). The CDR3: CATSTSGDSSYNEQFF. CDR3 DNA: TGTGCCACCAGCACCTCCGGGGATAGCTCCTACAATGAGCAGTTCTTC.

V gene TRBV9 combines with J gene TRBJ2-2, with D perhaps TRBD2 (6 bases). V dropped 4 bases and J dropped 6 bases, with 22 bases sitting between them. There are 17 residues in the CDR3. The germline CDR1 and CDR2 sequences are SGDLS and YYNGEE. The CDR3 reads CASSPRERPTGAGELFF. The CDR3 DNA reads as TGTGCCAGCAGCCCCCGGGAGAGGCCCACGGGGGCCGGGGAGCTGTTTTTT.